The 10 T cell receptor beta chains given below trace back to one sample, sequenced in a study of CD8 T cells in Susac syndrome. When the RNA was reverse transcribed, random hexamers were used with an input of about 0.45 to 1 ug. TCRdb itself ran the immunoSEQ multiplex PCR reads through MiXCR, one entry per CDR3 protein. The table includes under 350,000 distinct CDR3 sequences, just over 90% detected once. Sample: CD4+ T cells from PBMCs. These receptors originate from a human donor with multiple sclerosis.

DNA for the CDR3: TGTGCCAGTAGTAACCCGGGTCGAGGAGGCAATCATGAGCAGTTCTTC. This codes for CASSNPGRGGNHEQFF. The genes are TRBV19 and TRBJ2-1; tentative D call: TRBD2 (5 bases). There are 16 residues in the CDR3. Germline-derived CDR1 and CDR2 are LNHDA and SQIVND (reference sequence). V shed 4 bases and J shed 8 bases, with 21 bases lying between them. Variable domain in full (rest from reference TRBV19 and TRBJ2-1): DGGITQSPKYLFRKEGQNVTLSCEQNLNHDAMYWYRQDPGQGLRLIYYSQIVNDFQKGDIAEGYSVSREKKESFPLTVTSAQKNPTAFYLCASSNPGRGGNHEQFFGPGTRLTVL.

The V gene is TRBV19, the J gene TRBJ2-2, with D perhaps matching TRBD2 (6 bases). The CDR3 loop spans 16 amino acids. Germline V lookup: CDR1 LNHDA, CDR2 SQIVND (reference sequence). The germline V and J ends were trimmed by 8 bases and 1 base, with 17 bases remaining between them. CDR3 region: CASGGYGTRNTGELFF. The CDR3 coding sequence is TGTGCCAGTGGTGGGTACGGGACTCGGAACACCGGGGAGCTGTTTTTT.

The chain has TRBV6-1 and TRBJ2-3, with 11 bases lining up with TRBD2. V was pared by 5 bases and J by 4 bases, with 14 bases of the junction left unmatched. The CDR3 covers 18 residues. CDR1 is MNHNS, CDR2 SASEGT, per germline. The CDR3 region is CASSPLSGRAEVPDTQYF. CDR3 in DNA: TGTGCCAGCAGTCCACTTAGCGGGAGGGCCGAGGTACCAGATACGCAGTATTTT.

The rearrangement joins TRBV29-1 to TRBJ2-3; D call uncertain. The CDR3 is made up of 13 amino acids. The V gene lost 3 bases and the J gene lost 0 bases, with 7 bases spanning the gap. Germline-derived CDR1 and CDR2 are SQVTM and ANQGSEA. As DNA, the CDR3 is TGCAGCGTTGAGGTTGGGAGCACAGATACGCAGTATTTT. Its protein product is CSVEVGSTDTQYF.

This clonotype is a singleton in its sample. This sequence joins TRBV5-1 and TRBJ2-5, with D perhaps being TRBD1 or TRBD2 (5 bases each). The CDR3 contains 15 residues. V was trimmed by 5 bases and J by 1 base, leaving 15 bases between them. Germline values: CDR1 SGHRS, CDR2 YFSETQ. This CDR3 is CASRWGSLPQETQYF. The CDR3 DNA reads as TGCGCCAGCAGATGGGGGTCTTTGCCCCAAGAGACCCAGTACTTC.

The chain recombines TRBV19 with TRBJ1-1; D is undetermined. The germline CDR1 and CDR2 sequences are LNHDA and SQIVND (reference sequence). Trimming shortened V by 8 bases and J by 0 bases, and 13 bases separated the two germline ends. This CDR3 spans 14 amino acids. Here the CDR3 DNA reads TGTGCCAGTCACCAGCCTTACATGAACACTGAAGCTTTCTTT. Its protein is CASHQPYMNTEAFF.

The chain carries TRBV6-5 and TRBJ1-2; TRBD1 is a possible D gene (5 bases). V lost 2 bases and J 3 bases, leaving 13 bases between the germline ends. CDR3 length: 15 residues. Germline V gene data show CDR1 as MNHEY and CDR2 as SVGAGI. The DNA for the CDR3 is TGTGCCAGCAGTTACCGGGGGACCGAGGACTATGGCTACACCTTC. Protein product: CASSYRGTEDYGYTF.

This clonotype is a singleton in its sample. The chain joins TRBV5-1 to TRBJ2-3; unclear D gene. The germline V gene encodes CDR1 SGHRS and CDR2 YFSETQ. V lost 0 bases and J 2 bases, leaving 10 bases between the germline ends. The length of the CDR3 is 15 residues. The CDR3 region is CASSLAVGVTDTQYF. The CDR3 DNA sequence: TGCGCCAGCAGCTTGGCGGTCGGAGTCACAGATACGCAGTATTTT.

The chain is built from TRBV7-2 and TRBJ2-7; D may be TRBD1 (5 bases). Trimming left V 5 bases short and J 4 bases short, with 21 bases between. CDR1 and CDR2 (germline): SGHTA, FQGNSA. This CDR3 spans 16 amino acids. CDR3 DNA: TGTGCCAGCAGCCCAATCGGTGGGGCTGACAATTACGAGCAGTACTTC. It is translated as CASSPIGGADNYEQYF.

This rearrangement joins TRBV12-3 or TRBV12-4 to TRBJ2-2, with D maybe TRBD1 (8 bases). The germline V and J ends were trimmed by 5 bases and 6 bases, with 22 bases remaining between them. The CDR3 contains 17 residues. The CDR3 DNA reads TGTGCCAGCAGTGATCCGGGAGGCAGGGGGCGCCCCGGGGAGCTGTTTTTT. Encoded protein: CASSDPGGRGRPGELFF.